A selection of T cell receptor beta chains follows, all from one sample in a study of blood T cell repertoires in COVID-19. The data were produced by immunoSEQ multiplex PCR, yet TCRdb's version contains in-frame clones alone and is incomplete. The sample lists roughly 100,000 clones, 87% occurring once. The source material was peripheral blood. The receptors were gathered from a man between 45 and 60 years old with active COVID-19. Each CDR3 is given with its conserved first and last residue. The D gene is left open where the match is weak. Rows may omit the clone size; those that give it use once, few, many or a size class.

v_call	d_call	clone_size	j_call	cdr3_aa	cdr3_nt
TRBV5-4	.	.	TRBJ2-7	CASSLMGGLDYEQYF	TGTGCCAGCAGCTTGATGGGGGGGCTTGACTACGAGCAGTACTTC
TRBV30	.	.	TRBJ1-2	CAWVEAVSGGYTF	TGTGCCTGGGTAGAGGCGGTTTCGGGTGGCTACACCTTC
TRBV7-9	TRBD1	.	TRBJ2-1	CASRPRGGQEHQEQFF	TGTGCCAGCAGACCCCGGGGCGGACAGGAACATCAGGAGCAGTTCTTC
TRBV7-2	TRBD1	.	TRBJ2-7	CASSSTGARDEQYF	TGTGCCAGCAGCTCGACAGGGGCGCGGGACGAGCAGTACTTC
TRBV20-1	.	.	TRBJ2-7	CSAVSGEQYF	TGCAGTGCTGTCTCCGGGGAGCAGTACTTC
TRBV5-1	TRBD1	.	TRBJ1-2	CASSPKNRQGGGYGYTF	TGCGCCAGCAGCCCCAAAAACAGACAGGGCGGTGGCTATGGCTACACCTTC
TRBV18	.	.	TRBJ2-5	CASSPPGAFQETQYF	TGTGCCAGCTCACCCCCTGGGGCCTTCCAAGAGACCCAGTACTTC
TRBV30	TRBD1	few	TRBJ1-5	CAWSVRGGGQPQHF	TGTGCCTGGAGTGTAAGAGGGGGCGGTCAGCCCCAGCATTTT
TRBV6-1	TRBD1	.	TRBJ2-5	CASSEAQNRGIAKTQYF	TGTGCCAGCAGTGAAGCGCAGAACAGGGGGATCGCAAAGACCCAGTACTTC
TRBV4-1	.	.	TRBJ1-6	CASSQSRENSPLHF	TGCGCCAGCAGCCAATCAAGAGAAAATTCACCCCTCCACTTT
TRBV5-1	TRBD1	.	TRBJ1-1	CASRTGQENTEAFF	TGCGCCAGCAGAACGGGACAGGAGAACACTGAAGCTTTCTTT
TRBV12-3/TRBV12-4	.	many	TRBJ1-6	CASSLARNSPLHF	TGTGCCAGCAGTTTGGCCAGGAATTCACCCCTCCACTTT
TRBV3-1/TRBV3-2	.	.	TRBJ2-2	CASSSYGGAESGELFF	TGTGCCAGCAGCTCCTATGGAGGGGCCGAGTCCGGGGAGCTGTTTTTT
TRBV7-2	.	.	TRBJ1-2	CASSLALGGEGASF	TGTGCCAGCAGCTTAGCGCTTGGGGGGGAGGGAGCCAGCTTC
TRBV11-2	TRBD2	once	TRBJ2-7	CASRSISGGLSSYEQYF	TGTGCCAGCAGGTCCATCAGCGGGGGGCTGAGCTCCTACGAGCAGTACTTC
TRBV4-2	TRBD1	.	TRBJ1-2	CASSPGQGNYGYTF	TGTGCCAGCAGCCCTGGACAGGGGAACTATGGCTACACCTTC
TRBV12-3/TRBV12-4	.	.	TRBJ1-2	CASSFWTRGYTF	TGTGCCAGCAGTTTCTGGACTCGCGGCTACACCTTC
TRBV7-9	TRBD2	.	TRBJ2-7	CASSLALGTTSEQYF	TGTGCCAGCAGCTTAGCGCTCGGGACTACTTCAGAGCAGTACTTC
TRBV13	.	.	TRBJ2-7	CASSPRTEKVYEQYF	TGTGCCAGCAGCCCCAGAACAGAGAAGGTATACGAGCAGTACTTC
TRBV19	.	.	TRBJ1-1	CASSEPTENTEAFF	TGTGCCAGTAGCGAACCGACAGAGAACACTGAAGCTTTCTTT
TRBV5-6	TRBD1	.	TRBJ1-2	CASTSPDRGAGGYTF	TGTGCCAGCACCTCCCCAGACAGGGGTGCTGGAGGCTACACCTTC
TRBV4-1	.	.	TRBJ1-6	CASSQDSTSILHF	TGCGCCAGCAGCCAAGATTCAACGAGTATCCTCCACTTT
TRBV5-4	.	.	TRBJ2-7	CASSLDQGEQYF	TGTGCCAGCAGCTTGGATCAGGGCGAGCAGTACTTC
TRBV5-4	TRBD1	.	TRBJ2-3	CASSQTGQVADTQYF	TGTGCCAGCAGCCAAACCGGACAGGTTGCAGATACGCAGTATTTT
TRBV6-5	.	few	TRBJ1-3	CASSTGSVSTIYF	TGTGCCAGCAGTACAGGGTCGGTGAGCACCATATATTTT
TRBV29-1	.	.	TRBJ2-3	CSGGRSTDTQYF	TGCAGCGGGGGGAGGAGCACAGATACGCAGTATTTT
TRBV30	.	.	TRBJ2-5	CAWKNRETQYF	TGTGCCTGGAAGAACCGGGAGACCCAGTACTTC
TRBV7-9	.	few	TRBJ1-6	CASSLEDSSLHF	TGTGCCAGCAGCTTGGAGGACTCGTCCCTCCACTTT
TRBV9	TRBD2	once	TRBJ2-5	CASSVGLAGGPQETQYF	TGTGCCAGCAGCGTAGGGCTAGCGGGGGGGCCCCAAGAGACCCAGTACTTC
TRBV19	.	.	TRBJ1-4	CASRRLQRYGSEKLFF	TGTGCCAGTAGGAGGCTTCAACGGTATGGAAGTGAAAAACTGTTTTTT
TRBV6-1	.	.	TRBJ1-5	CASSDLNQPQHF	TGTGCCAGCAGTGATCTCAATCAGCCCCAGCATTTT
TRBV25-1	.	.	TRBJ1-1	CASSDLYRGQAFF	TGTGCCAGCAGTGATCTCTACCGAGGTCAAGCTTTCTTT
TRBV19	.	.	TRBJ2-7	CASSRDGQGLREQYF	TGTGCCAGTAGCCGAGATGGGCAGGGGTTGAGGGAGCAGTACTTC